These T cell receptor beta chains were read from a single sample in a study of shared clonotypes between healthy human individuals. Method: immunoSEQ multiplex PCR; TCRdb's copy keeps in-frame clones and lacks some. In the table there are some 580,000 clones, nearly 98% of which are singletons. The specimen sequenced was naive CD8+ T cells sorted from blood. The receptor source for this set is a man aged 25-40 years in good health. Each CDR3 is given with its conserved first and last residue. D genes are given only for firm matches. Only part of the rows carry a size: once, few, many, or a class if the clone is expanded.

d_call j_call clone_size v_call cdr3_aa cdr3_nt
- TRBJ1-1 - TRBV15 CATSLTTLMNTEAFF TGTGCCACCAGCTTAACGACACTCATGAACACTGAAGCTTTCTTT
- TRBJ2-3 - TRBV5-1 CASSPGTLNPDDTQYF TGCGCCAGCAGCCCAGGGACCCTAAACCCCGACGATACGCAGTATTTT
- TRBJ2-7 - TRBV9 CASSVGAADSYEQYF TGTGCCAGCAGCGTAGGGGCAGCGGACTCCTACGAGCAGTACTTC
- TRBJ2-5 - TRBV9 CASSDVVSEETQYF TGTGCCAGCAGCGATGTCGTTTCGGAGGAGACCCAGTACTTC
- TRBJ2-1 - TRBV2 CASSESRGHYEQFF TGTGCCAGCAGTGAAAGCCGGGGGCACTATGAGCAGTTCTTC
- TRBJ1-5 - TRBV10-2 CASSESGDRNQPQHF TGCGCCAGCAGTGAGTCAGGAGATCGCAATCAGCCCCAGCATTTT
- TRBJ2-5 - TRBV5-1 CASSPLRGETQYF TGCGCCAGCAGTCCACTACGGGGGGAGACCCAGTACTTC
- TRBJ2-2 few TRBV5-1 CATSGTHTGELFF TGCGCCACCTCCGGGACCCACACCGGGGAGCTGTTTTTT
- TRBJ2-5 - TRBV4-1 CASSQTVGGGRETQYF TGCGCCAGCAGCCAAACCGTCGGTGGGGGAAGGGAGACCCAGTACTTC
- TRBJ2-1 - TRBV29-1 CSVPRGAGEQFF TGCAGCGTCCCCAGGGGGGCGGGTGAGCAGTTCTTC
- TRBJ2-1 - TRBV2 CASRLQGSSYNEQFF TGTGCCAGCAGGCTACAGGGTTCGTCCTACAATGAGCAGTTCTTC
- TRBJ1-1 - TRBV7-9 CASSLASDRNTEAFF TGTGCCAGCAGCTTAGCATCGGACAGGAACACTGAAGCTTTCTTT
- TRBJ1-3 - TRBV29-1 CSVADNPGNTIYF TGCAGCGTTGCAGACAACCCGGGTAACACCATATATTTT
TRBD1 TRBJ1-4 - TRBV7-9 CASSLVGQAPTNEKLFF TGTGCCAGCAGCTTAGTAGGACAGGCTCCAACTAATGAAAAACTGTTTTTT
- TRBJ1-1 - TRBV6-5 CASSSQQGTEAFF TGTGCCAGCAGTTCCCAACAGGGAACTGAAGCTTTCTTT
TRBD1 TRBJ2-7 - TRBV7-8 CASSSTGIRRNEQYF TGTGCCAGCAGCTCGACAGGGATTAGAAGGAACGAGCAGTACTTC
TRBD2 TRBJ2-2 - TRBV7-9 CASSLATSPNTGELFF TGTGCCAGCAGCTTAGCGACTAGCCCGAACACCGGGGAGCTGTTTTTT
TRBD1 TRBJ2-7 - TRBV14 CASSRGTGGYEQYF TGTGCCAGCAGCCGCGGGACAGGGGGCTACGAGCAGTACTTC
- TRBJ2-1 - TRBV27 CATSAFGISYNEQFF TGTGCCACCAGCGCGTTCGGGATCTCCTACAATGAGCAGTTCTTC
- TRBJ2-7 - TRBV13 CASSPRPAYEQYF TGTGCCAGCAGCCCGAGGCCTGCCTACGAGCAGTACTTC
TRBD2 TRBJ2-7 - TRBV7-2 CASSHGTSGAAYEQYF TGTGCCAGCAGCCATGGGACTAGCGGGGCGGCCTACGAGCAGTACTTC
- TRBJ1-2 - TRBV9 CASSVEGSDYGYTF TGTGCCAGCAGCGTGGAGGGGTCTGACTATGGCTACACCTTC
- TRBJ2-7 - TRBV12-2 CASRLEDYCRPKYF TGTGCAAGTCGCTTAGAGGACTACTGCCGTCCTAAGTACTTC
- TRBJ2-7 - TRBV7-9 CASSPGLNSYEQYF TGTGCCAGCAGCCCAGGGCTAAACTCCTACGAGCAGTACTTC
- TRBJ2-1 - TRBV5-1 CASSLEGPYNEQFF TGCGCCAGCAGCTTGGAGGGCCCCTACAATGAGCAGTTCTTC
TRBD2 TRBJ2-3 - TRBV7-6 CASSLAGLAGVGDSSTDTQYF TGTGCCAGCAGCTTAGCCGGACTAGCGGGAGTAGGGGACTCTAGCACAGATACGCAGTATTTT
TRBD2 TRBJ2-3 - TRBV10-1 CASSDPPTSGNTQYF TGCGCCAGCAGTGACCCACCTACTAGCGGAAATACGCAGTATTTT
- TRBJ1-5 - TRBV5-6 CASSLDSAINQPQHF TGTGCCAGCAGCTTGGACAGCGCTATCAATCAGCCCCAGCATTTT
TRBD1 TRBJ1-1 - TRBV19 CASSRDRGRPEAFF TGTGCCAGTAGCCGGGACAGGGGGCGCCCTGAAGCTTTCTTT
- TRBJ1-3 - TRBV7-9 CASSLGISGNTIYF TGTGCCAGCAGCTTAGGGATCTCTGGAAACACCATATATTTT
- TRBJ1-1 - TRBV2 CASSELGLLGTEAFF TGTGCCAGCAGTGAATTGGGTCTGTTGGGGACTGAAGCTTTCTTT
- TRBJ2-1 - TRBV20-1 CSAGGYHEQFF TGCAGTGCAGGGGGTTACCATGAGCAGTTCTTC
- TRBJ2-1 - TRBV29-1 CSAGRQGAYNEQFF TGCAGCGCAGGGAGGCAGGGGGCCTACAATGAGCAGTTCTTC
- TRBJ1-5 - TRBV5-5 CASSRYDGSNQPQHF TGTGCCAGCAGCCGTTATGACGGGAGCAATCAGCCCCAGCATTTT
- TRBJ1-2 - TRBV10-3 CAISPGLIGAQDSYGYTF TGTGCCATCAGCCCCGGCTTGATAGGGGCCCAGGACAGCTATGGCTACACCTTC
- TRBJ2-1 - TRBV21-1 CASSKAWGSGRALFNEQFF TGTGCCAGCAGCAAAGCGTGGGGTAGCGGGAGGGCCTTATTCAATGAGCAGTTCTTC
- TRBJ2-3 - TRBV7-9 CASERDTQYF TGTGCCAGCGAGAGGGATACGCAGTATTTT
TRBD2 TRBJ2-2 - TRBV7-9 CASRITTGTSEPGELFF TGTGCCAGCAGGATCACAACTGGGACTAGCGAGCCCGGGGAGCTGTTTTTT
- TRBJ1-4 - TRBV7-9 CASTRGATNEKLFF TGTGCCAGCACTCGGGGGGCAACTAATGAAAAACTGTTTTTT
TRBD2 TRBJ2-3 - TRBV9 CASSASGLTDTQYF TGTGCCAGCAGCGCTAGCGGACTCACAGATACGCAGTATTTT
- TRBJ2-7 - TRBV21-1 CASSGGDRCYEQYF TGTGCCAGCAGCGGGGGGGACAGGTGCTACGAGCAGTACTTC
- TRBJ1-1 - TRBV7-9 CATNRERNTEAFF TGTGCCACAAACAGGGAGAGAAATACTGAAGCTTTCTTT
TRBD2 TRBJ2-1 - TRBV7-6 CASSTIAGGDEQFF TGTGCCAGCAGCACAATAGCGGGAGGGGATGAGCAGTTCTTC
- TRBJ2-1 - TRBV6-5 CASSYFGQSSYNEQFF TGTGCCAGCAGTTATTTCGGACAGAGCTCCTACAATGAGCAGTTCTTC
TRBD2 TRBJ2-7 - TRBV5-1 CASSLDTGTSVYEQYF TGCGCCAGCAGCTTAGACACCGGGACTAGCGTTTACGAGCAGTACTTC
TRBD2 TRBJ2-1 - TRBV11-2 CASSFLAGNNEQFF TGTGCCAGCAGCTTTCTAGCGGGGAACAATGAGCAGTTCTTC
- TRBJ2-7 - TRBV6-1 CASSEEVTGSYEQYF TGTGCCAGCAGTGAAGAGGTGACAGGCTCCTACGAGCAGTACTTC
TRBD1 TRBJ2-1 - TRBV28 CASSSPARDSGGETSYNEQFF TGTGCCAGCAGTTCACCTGCCCGGGACAGCGGTGGAGAGACCTCCTACAATGAGCAGTTCTTC
TRBD1 TRBJ1-1 - TRBV7-9 CASSPPWDRVNTEAFF TGTGCCAGCAGCCCCCCCTGGGACAGAGTGAACACTGAAGCTTTCTTT
- TRBJ1-3 - TRBV7-9 CASLPRPTGNTIYF TGTGCCAGCCTTCCTCGTCCCACTGGAAACACCATATATTTT
- TRBJ2-3 - TRBV11-2 CASSLTDTQYF TGTGCCAGCAGTTTAACAGATACGCAGTATTTT
- TRBJ2-3 - TRBV15 CATSRGADSTDTQYF TGTGCCACCAGCAGAGGGGCGGACAGCACAGATACGCAGTATTTT
- TRBJ2-7 - TRBV25-1 CASSALRGGSPYEQYF TGTGCCAGCAGTGCCCTTCGAGGAGGGAGCCCCTACGAGCAGTACTTC
TRBD2 TRBJ2-7 - TRBV7-9 CASSFETGGVGYEQYF TGTGCCAGCAGCTTCGAAACCGGGGGGGTCGGCTACGAGCAGTACTTC